This passage covers 2 T cell receptor beta chains from one sample sequenced in a study of response to subunit inactivated influenza vaccine. Via MiXCR, TCRdb re-called the RT-PCR reads, giving one row per CDR3 protein. The sample holds approximately 700,000 distinct CDR3 sequences, 11% to 15% seen once. The sequenced sample was PBMCs from blood, obtained 14 to 15 days before vaccination. These receptors originate from a middle-aged man who received an inactivated influenza vaccine.

CDR3 residues: CASSGLDPQFF. CDR3 in DNA: TGTGCCAGCAGTGGGTTAGACCCTCAATTCTTT. The genes are TRBV12-3 or TRBV12-4 and TRBJ1-1, with D unresolved. This CDR3 comprises 11 residues. Trimming cost V 5 bases and J 14 bases, with 15 bases left between them.

The V gene is TRBV7-2, the J gene TRBJ2-3; 10 bases align to TRBD2. Germline V gives CDR1 SGHTA, CDR2 FQGNSA. The V segment lost 0 bases and the J segment 6 bases; nucleotides outside the gene matches: 12. The CDR3 length is 18 residues. In nucleotides, the CDR3 is TGTGCCAGCAGCTTAGCTAGGGGGGCTAGCGGGAGTGCGGATACGCAGTATTTT. Its protein product is CASSLARGASGSADTQYF.